The 14 T cell receptor beta chains below were found in one sample sequenced in a study of shared clonotypes between healthy human individuals. Clones were read by immunoSEQ multiplex PCR, and TCRdb kept only the in-frame ones, dropping some. The sample has about 980,000 clones, 76% seen once. The sequenced material came from memory CD4+ T cells sorted from blood. Described subset: CD45RA-negative fraction. These receptors all stem from a man aged 18 to 29 in good health.

This clone came up a few times. This sequence joins TRBV6-1 and TRBJ2-3, with 7 bases that match TRBD1. The CDR3 has 15 amino acids. Germline CDR1 MNHNS, CDR2 SASEGT. J was trimmed by 4 bases and V by 7 bases; bases with no gene match: 11. This chain's CDR3 is CASTPRDRTSDTQYF. The CDR3 DNA reads TGTGCCAGCACTCCCCGGGACAGAACTTCAGATACGCAGTATTTT.

This sequence joins TRBV5-1 and TRBJ1-1, with 7 bases matching TRBD1. V lost 4 bases to trimming and J lost 2 bases; unmatched junction nucleotides: 8. The CDR3 contains 15 residues. CDR1 SGHRS and CDR2 YFSETQ come from the germline V gene. CDR3 loop: CASSLSDRTNTEAFF. The CDR3 nucleotides read TGCGCCAGCAGCCTATCGGACAGGACAAACACTGAAGCTTTCTTT.

V usage is TRBV28 and J usage is TRBJ1-1; D possibly corresponds to TRBD1 (5 bases). The CDR3 sequence is 15 residues long. The ends were cut back, 5 bases at V and 4 bases at J, with 17 bases in the middle. Germline loops: CDR1 MDHEN, CDR2 SYDVKM. The CDR3 DNA reads as TGTGCCAGCAGTCCGCTCGGGGACTTGAGCACTGAAGCTTTCTTT. It yields the protein CASSPLGDLSTEAFF.

This clone came up once. The rearrangement uses TRBV10-3 and TRBJ1-1, with a possible D match to TRBD1 (5 bases). This CDR3 contains 14 residues. Trimming shortened V by 2 bases and J by 1 base, and 8 bases separated the two germline ends. Germline CDR1 ENHRY, CDR2 SYGVKD. The CDR3 sequence: CAISEDRGNTEAFF. The CDR3, as DNA: TGTGCCATCAGTGAGGACAGAGGGAACACTGAAGCTTTCTTT.

To note about this clone: The same CDR3 arises from other DNA sequences in this sample as well. The gene calls are TRBV27 and TRBJ2-7, with D maybe TRBD1 (6 bases). Germline V CDR1 and CDR2: MNHEY, SMNVEV (reference sequence). There are 14 residues in the CDR3. The V end was cut by 5 bases, the J end by 0 bases, with 11 bases between. CDR3 sequence reads: CASSSTGSSYEQYF. Here the CDR3 DNA reads TGTGCCAGCAGTAGTACAGGGAGCTCCTACGAGCAGTACTTC.

This clone occurred once. Other DNA sequences in the sample encode the same CDR3. V and J are TRBV9 and TRBJ1-2; D gene uncertain. The CDR3 consists of 13 residues. V shed 0 bases and J shed 1 base, with 4 bases lying between them. Per the germline V gene, CDR1 is SGDLS and CDR2 is YYNGEE. The CDR3 region is CASSVDNNYGYTF. The DNA for the CDR3 is TGTGCCAGCAGCGTAGACAATAACTATGGCTACACCTTC.

The gene calls are TRBV19 and TRBJ1-1; D gene uncertain. V lost 1 base and J lost 10, with 13 bases in between. Germline V gene data show CDR1 as LNHDA and CDR2 as SQIVND (reference sequence). The CDR3 contains 13 residues. The CDR3, as DNA: TGTGCCAGTAGTATAGCTGGCACCCCCATAGCTTTCTTT. Translating it yields CASSIAGTPIAFF.

V and J are TRBV19 and TRBJ2-7; 7 nucleotides line up with TRBD1. The V segment lost 5 bases and the J segment 1 base; nucleotides outside the gene matches: 8. CDR3 length: 15 amino acids. Germline V gives CDR1 LNHDA, CDR2 SQIVND (reference sequence). The CDR3 DNA sequence: TGTGCCAGTAGTGCCACTAGACAGGGATCCTACGAGCAGTACTTC. It yields the protein CASSATRQGSYEQYF.

The chain couples TRBV6-6 to TRBJ1-4; D is ambiguous. Germline CDR1 is MNHNY and CDR2 is SVGAGI (reference sequence). The CDR3 is 14 amino acids. Trimming shortened V by 0 bases and J by 5 bases, and 7 bases separated the two germline ends. The CDR3 spells CASSYSLGNEKLFF. The CDR3 coding sequence is TGTGCCAGCAGTTACTCGTTGGGGAATGAAAAACTGTTTTTT.

The rearrangement links TRBV19 to TRBJ1-2; the D is unclear. Germline V gene data show CDR1 as LNHDA and CDR2 as SQIVND (reference sequence). The CDR3 extends over 10 amino acids. Trimming pared 5 bases from V and 5 bases from J, leaving 3 bases between. The CDR3 DNA sequence: TGTGCCAGTAGTTCTTATGGCTACACCTTC. Its translation is CASSSYGYTF.

The chain couples TRBV18 to TRBJ1-1; D uncertain. V shed 0 bases and J shed 3 bases, with 5 bases lying between them. Germline lookup yields CDR1 KGHSH and CDR2 LQKENI. The CDR3 contains 13 residues. CDR3 DNA: TGTGCCAGCTCACCACCAGGGTACACTGAAGCTTTCTTT. This translates into CASSPPGYTEAFF.

CDR3 nucleotides: TGCGCCAGCAGCCAGGTTGGCGGGGAGCTGTTTTTT. It codes for CASSQVGGELFF. The gene calls are TRBV5-1 and TRBJ2-2; D remains unclear. Trimming removed 4 bases at V and 7 bases at J, with 8 bases between. The length of the CDR3 is 12 residues. The germline gives CDR1 SGHRS, CDR2 YFSETQ.

This clone was seen only a few times. The chain carries TRBV5-1 and TRBJ2-3; TRBD2 might be the D (6 bases). The V end lost 2 bases, the J end lost 6 bases, and 16 bases lay between the germline ends. The germline gives CDR1 SGHRS, CDR2 YFSETQ. The CDR3 contains 15 residues. DNA for the CDR3: TGCGCCAGCAGCTTTAGGGCTAGCGAAACCGATACGCAGTATTTT. Protein product: CASSFRASETDTQYF.

The chain combines TRBV27 with TRBJ2-1; D unresolved. Between the trimmed V and J ends, which lost 6 bases and 9 bases, there was a span of 18 bases. Germline loops: CDR1 MNHEY, CDR2 SMNVEV (reference sequence). The CDR3 consists of 14 residues. CDR3 region: CASRELSGKFEQFF. The CDR3 DNA reads TGTGCCAGCAGAGAACTATCAGGAAAGTTTGAGCAGTTCTTC.